Given below is one T cell receptor (beta chain) in context. The data are from a study of cytomegalovirus exposure and HLA in healthy donors. PCR primers comprised 60 Vbeta and 13 Jbeta primers. Produced via immunoSEQ multiplex PCR; TCRdb's table is partial and in-frame only. The data contain some 130,000 clones, 75% to 80% of them singletons. Trimming at V came to 2 bases and at J to 10 bases, leaving 6 bases not matched to a gene. Looked up from germline, CDR1 is SGDLS and CDR2 is YYNGEE. The CDR3 totals 15 residues. The chain joins TRBV9 to TRBJ2-1; the match to TRBD2 covers 13 bases. This TCR derives from a male donor in good health and CMV-seronegative. Sequenced input: PBMCs. CDR3 DNA: TGTGCCAGCAGCGTTACTAGCGGGGGGGCCGGCGAGCAGTTCTTC. Its translation is CASSVTSGGAGEQFF.